Following are 17 T cell receptor beta chains from one sample sequenced in a study of type 1 regulatory T cells (dated by TCRdb to about 2021). Sequencing was carried out with an Illumina MiSeq. Through fastp at Q25 and MiXCR, TCRdb rebuilt clones from the public reads, retaining in-frame beta chains. Under each unique CDR3 protein, matching rows form one entry showing the most common genes and DNA. The sample has about 68,000 distinct CDR3 sequences on record, about 60% of them singletons. The ten largest clones add up to 6.5% to 8.5% of the sample. No antigen is known for these receptors. Material: cultured T cells, either the whole culture or a sorted T cell fraction (not recorded which). Read against the paper, the sample's cell subset or site label means: Tr1-enriched cell product generated in vitro against host alloantigens. The receptors were sampled from a human donor in good health.

This clonotype was found a few times. V usage is TRBV13 and J usage is TRBJ2-3; D may be TRBD1 (5 bases). The V end lost 6 bases, the J end lost 9 bases, and 13 bases lay between the germline ends. This CDR3 is 12 amino acids long. Germline V CDR1 and CDR2: PRHDT, FYEKMQ (reference sequence). This chain's CDR3 is CASRKDSFTQYF. For the CDR3, the DNA is TGTGCCAGCAGAAAAGACAGCTTCACGCAGTATTTT.

This clonotype was detected only a few times. This chain joins TRBV10-3 and TRBJ2-5; D is undetermined. V lost 2 bases and J 3 bases, leaving 7 bases between the germline ends. The CDR3 covers 13 residues. CDR1 is ENHRY, CDR2 SYGVKD, per germline. The CDR3 loop reads CAISEVGEETQYF. CDR3 DNA: TGTGCCATCAGTGAGGTTGGGGAAGAGACCCAGTACTTC.

This clonotype showed up just a few times. The chain is built from TRBV6-1 and TRBJ1-5, with D tentatively TRBD1 (6 bases). CDR3 length: 14 residues. The V and J ends lost 8 bases and 9 bases respectively, with 20 bases between them. Germline V gives CDR1 MNHNS, CDR2 SASEGT. The DNA of the CDR3 is TGTGCCAGCGTAATCTTTGGAGGGGGGTGGCCCCAGCATTTT. It yields the protein CASVIFGGGWPQHF.

The chain uses TRBV5-1 and TRBJ2-1, with D uncertain. The CDR3 has 12 residues. CDR1 SGHRS and CDR2 YFSETQ come from the germline V gene. The V and J ends lost 2 bases and 8 bases respectively, with 8 bases between them. The CDR3 is CASSLSSDEQFF. CDR3 in DNA: TGCGCCAGCAGCTTATCCAGCGATGAGCAGTTCTTC.

This clonotype was detected ten times or more. This chain links TRBV12-3 or TRBV12-4 with TRBJ2-5; 8 bases align to TRBD1. This CDR3 comprises 14 residues. The V gene end was trimmed by 6 bases and the J gene end by 7 bases; junction bases not matched to a gene: 10. CDR3 amino acids: CASSQGTGGTTQYF. The CDR3 DNA sequence: TGTGCCAGCAGCCAAGGGACAGGTGGAACGACCCAGTACTTC.

The chain uses TRBV20-1 and TRBJ2-1, with 9 positions matching TRBD2. Trimming at V came to 2 bases and at J to 6 bases, leaving 11 bases not matched to a gene. This CDR3 region has 16 residues. Germline CDR1 is DFQATT and CDR2 is SNEGSKA (reference sequence). CDR3 protein: CSARNPGRSGSNEQFF. The CDR3, as DNA: TGCAGTGCTAGAAATCCTGGGCGTAGCGGGAGCAATGAGCAGTTCTTC.

The table lists this clonotype with a count of one. CDR3 DNA sequence: TGCAGTGCTAGAATAGGCGACAGTGGACTGTTTTTT. Amino acids: CSARIGDSGLFF. The chain links TRBV20-1 to TRBJ1-4, with D possibly TRBD1 on 5 matching bases. Germline V CDR1 and CDR2: DFQATT, SNEGSKA (reference sequence). V was shortened by 2 bases and J by 13 bases, with 14 bases between the two germline ends. This CDR3 has 12 residues.

V and J are TRBV27 and TRBJ2-3, with 11 bases matching TRBD2. V lost 6 bases and J lost 4; bases outside the gene matches: 6. Germline lookup yields CDR1 MNHEY and CDR2 SMNVEV (reference sequence). The CDR3 is 15 residues long. CDR3 sequence: CASRTSGSLSDTQYF. CDR3 DNA sequence: TGTGCCAGCAGAACTAGCGGGAGTCTCTCAGATACGCAGTATTTT.

V and J are TRBV19 and TRBJ1-1; D remains ambiguous. CDR1 and CDR2 (germline): LNHDA, SQIVND (reference sequence). V was clipped by 7 bases and J by 1 base, with 13 bases between them. The CDR3 runs to 14 residues. The CDR3: CASTLKGRNTEAFF. The CDR3 region has the DNA TGTGCCAGTACGTTAAAAGGACGGAACACTGAAGCTTTCTTT. The full variable domain, rest sourced from reference TRBV19 and TRBJ1-1, is DGGITQSPKYLFRKEGQNVTLSCEQNLNHDAMYWYRQDPGQGLRLIYYSQIVNDFQKGDIAEGYSVSREKKESFPLTVTSAQKNPTAFYLCASTLKGRNTEAFFGQGTRLTVV.

The chain recombines TRBV6-2 or TRBV6-3 with TRBJ1-1; a weak D match, TRBD1 (5 bases). Germline CDR1 and CDR2: MNHEY and SVGEGT. The CDR3 is made up of 13 amino acids. V lost 7 bases, J lost 3 bases, and 12 bases lay in between. For the CDR3, the DNA is TGTGCCAGCACCGACGGGACGTACACTGAAGCTTTCTTT. This translates into CASTDGTYTEAFF.

The V gene is TRBV27, the J gene TRBJ2-5, with no clear D. The CDR3 contains 12 residues. The ends were cut back, 5 bases at V and 0 bases at J, with 4 bases in the middle. Per the germline V gene, CDR1 is MNHEY and CDR2 is SMNVEV (reference sequence). CDR3 bases: TGTGCCAGCAGTGTATACCAAGAGACCCAGTACTTC. As protein: CASSVYQETQYF.

The V and J genes are TRBV4-1 and TRBJ1-5; D is unresolved. V lost 4 bases, J lost 9 bases, and 19 bases lay in between. The germline gives CDR1 MGHRA, CDR2 YSYEKL. The CDR3 consists of 15 residues. CDR3 residues: CASSPWTIQLRPQHF. The CDR3 coding sequence is TGCGCCAGCAGCCCCTGGACCATTCAATTGCGGCCCCAGCATTTT.

V and J are TRBV7-7 and TRBJ2-5; D is perhaps TRBD2 (6 bases). CDR1 and CDR2 from the germline V gene are SSHAT and FNYEAQ (reference sequence). This CDR3 comprises 15 residues. Deletions cut 4 bases from V and 2 bases from J, with 14 bases between. The CDR3 loop reads CASSSLREKQETQYF. In DNA form, the CDR3 reads TGTGCCAGCAGCTCCCTGCGGGAAAAACAAGAGACCCAGTACTTC. Based on the CDR3 plus reference TRBV7-7 and TRBJ2-5, the full variable domain is GAGVSQSPRYKVTKRGQDVTLRCDPISSHATLYWYQQALGQGPEFLTYFNYEAQPDKSGLPSDRFSAERPEGSISTLTIQRTEQRDSAMYRCASSSLREKQETQYFGPGTRLLVL.

The V gene is TRBV7-9, the J gene TRBJ2-3; tentatively, D is TRBD2 (6 bases). From germline, CDR1 is SEHNR and CDR2 FQNEAQ (reference sequence). The CDR3 runs 15 residues. The V end lost 6 bases, the J end lost 3 bases, and 16 bases lay between the germline ends. This CDR3 reads CASSPRDLLTDTQYF. Written as DNA, the CDR3 is TGTGCCAGCAGTCCGCGGGATCTCCTGACAGATACGCAGTATTTT.

The chain links TRBV4-1 to TRBJ2-5, with a possible D match to TRBD1 (5 bases). The CDR3 is made up of 14 amino acids. The germline V and J ends were trimmed by 1 base and 7 bases, with 13 bases remaining between them. Germline V lookup: CDR1 MGHRA, CDR2 YSYEKL. The CDR3: CASSQVTGLGTQYF. The DNA of the CDR3 is TGCGCCAGCAGCCAAGTCACAGGCCTAGGGACCCAGTACTTC.

This clonotype was observed a single time. The rearrangement joins TRBV2 to TRBJ2-1; D is perhaps TRBD1 (6 bases). V was pared by 5 bases and J by 1 base, with 12 bases between. Germline CDR1 reads SNHLY; CDR2 reads FYNNEI. The CDR3 sequence is 15 residues long. The CDR3 here is CASSPGRGSYNEQFF. In DNA, the CDR3 is TGTGCCAGCAGTCCGGGAAGGGGGTCCTACAATGAGCAGTTCTTC.

The genes are TRBV5-1 and TRBJ2-2; 9 bases align to TRBD1. Germline lookup yields CDR1 SGHRS and CDR2 YFSETQ. The trim removed 5 bases at V and 2 bases at J, leaving 10 bases unmatched. This CDR3 spans 17 amino acids. The CDR3 DNA follows: TGCGCCAGCAGTATACTCGGACAGGGGCAAAACACCGGGGAGCTGTTTTTT. It translates to CASSILGQGQNTGELFF.